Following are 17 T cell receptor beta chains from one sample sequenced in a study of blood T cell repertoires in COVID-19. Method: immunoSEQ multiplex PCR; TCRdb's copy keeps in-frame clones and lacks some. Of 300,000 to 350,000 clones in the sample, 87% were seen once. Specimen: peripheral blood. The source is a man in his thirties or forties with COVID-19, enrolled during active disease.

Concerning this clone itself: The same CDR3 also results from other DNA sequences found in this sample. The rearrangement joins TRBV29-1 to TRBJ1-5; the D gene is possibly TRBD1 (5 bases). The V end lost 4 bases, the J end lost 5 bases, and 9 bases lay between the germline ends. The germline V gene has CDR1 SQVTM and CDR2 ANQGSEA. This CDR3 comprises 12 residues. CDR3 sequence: CSVGQGDQPQHF. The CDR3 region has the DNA TGCAGCGTTGGGCAGGGTGATCAGCCCCAGCATTTT. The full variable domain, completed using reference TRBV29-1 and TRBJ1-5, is SAVISQKPSRDICQRGTSLTIQCQVDSQVTMMFWYRQQPGQSLTLIATANQGSEATYESGFVIDKFPISRPNLTFSTLTVSNMSPEDSSIYLCSVGQGDQPQHFGDGTRLSIL.

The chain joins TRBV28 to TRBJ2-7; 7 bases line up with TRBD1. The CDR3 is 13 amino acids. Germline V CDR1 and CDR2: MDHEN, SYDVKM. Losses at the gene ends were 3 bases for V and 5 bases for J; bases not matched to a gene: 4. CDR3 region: CASSLGQPNEQYF. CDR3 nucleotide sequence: TGTGCCAGCAGTTTGGGACAGCCCAACGAGCAGTACTTC.

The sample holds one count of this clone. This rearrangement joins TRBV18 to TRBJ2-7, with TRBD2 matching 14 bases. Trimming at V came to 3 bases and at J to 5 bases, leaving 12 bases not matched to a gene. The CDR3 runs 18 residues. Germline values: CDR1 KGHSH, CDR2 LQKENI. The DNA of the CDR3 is TGTGCCAGCTCACCTCCCGGACTAGCGGGAGGCATATTCCACGAGCAGTACTTC. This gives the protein CASSPPGLAGGIFHEQYF.

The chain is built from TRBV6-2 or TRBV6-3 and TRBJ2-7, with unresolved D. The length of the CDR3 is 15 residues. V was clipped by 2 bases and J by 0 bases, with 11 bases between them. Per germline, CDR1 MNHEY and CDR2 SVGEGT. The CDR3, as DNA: TGTGCCAGCAGTTACCACGCCTATGCCTCCTACGAGCAGTACTTC. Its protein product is CASSYHAYASYEQYF.

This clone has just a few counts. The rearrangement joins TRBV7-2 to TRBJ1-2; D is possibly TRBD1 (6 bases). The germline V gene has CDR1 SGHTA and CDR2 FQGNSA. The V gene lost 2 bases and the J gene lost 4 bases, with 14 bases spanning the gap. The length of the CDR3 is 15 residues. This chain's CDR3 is CASSLSGVGGYGYTF. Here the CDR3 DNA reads TGTGCCAGCAGCTTAAGCGGTGTAGGGGGCTATGGCTACACCTTC.

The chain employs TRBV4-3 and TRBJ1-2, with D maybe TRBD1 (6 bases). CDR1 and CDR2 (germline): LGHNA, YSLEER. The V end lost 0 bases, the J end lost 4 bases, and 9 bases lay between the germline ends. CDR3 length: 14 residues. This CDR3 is CASSQDNRAYGYTF. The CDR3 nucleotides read TGCGCCAGCAGCCAAGATAACAGGGCCTATGGCTACACCTTC.

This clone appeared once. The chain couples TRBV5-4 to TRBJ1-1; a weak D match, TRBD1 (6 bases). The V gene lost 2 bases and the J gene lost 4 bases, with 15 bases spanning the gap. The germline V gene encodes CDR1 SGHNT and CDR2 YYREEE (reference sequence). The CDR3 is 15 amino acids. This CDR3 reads CASSFRDIRITEAFF. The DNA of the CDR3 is TGTGCCAGCAGCTTCCGGGACATACGGATCACTGAAGCTTTCTTT.

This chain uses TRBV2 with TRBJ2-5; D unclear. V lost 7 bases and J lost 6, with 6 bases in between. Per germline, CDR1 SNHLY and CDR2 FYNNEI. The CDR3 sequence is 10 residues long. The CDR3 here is CASKQKTQYF. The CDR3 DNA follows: TGTGCCAGCAAGCAAAAGACCCAGTACTTC. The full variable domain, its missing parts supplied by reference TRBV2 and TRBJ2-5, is EPEVTQTPSHQVTQMGQEVILRCVPISNHLYFYWYRQILGQKVEFLVSFYNNEISEKSEIFDDQFSVERPDGSNFTLKIRSTKLEDSAMYFCASKQKTQYFGPGTRLLVL.

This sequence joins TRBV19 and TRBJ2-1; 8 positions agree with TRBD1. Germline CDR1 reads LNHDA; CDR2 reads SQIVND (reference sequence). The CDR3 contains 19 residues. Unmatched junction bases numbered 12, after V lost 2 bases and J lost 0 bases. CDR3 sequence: CASSISVSPDRVSYNEQFF. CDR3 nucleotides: TGTGCCAGTAGTATAAGCGTTTCCCCGGACAGGGTCTCCTACAATGAGCAGTTCTTC.

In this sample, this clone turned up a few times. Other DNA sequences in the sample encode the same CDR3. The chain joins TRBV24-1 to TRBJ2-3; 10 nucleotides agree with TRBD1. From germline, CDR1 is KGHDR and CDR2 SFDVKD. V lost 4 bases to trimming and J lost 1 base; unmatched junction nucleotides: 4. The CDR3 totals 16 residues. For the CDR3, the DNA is TGTGCCACCAGTGACTCCGGGACAGGGGGCACAGATACGCAGTATTTT. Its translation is CATSDSGTGGTDTQYF.

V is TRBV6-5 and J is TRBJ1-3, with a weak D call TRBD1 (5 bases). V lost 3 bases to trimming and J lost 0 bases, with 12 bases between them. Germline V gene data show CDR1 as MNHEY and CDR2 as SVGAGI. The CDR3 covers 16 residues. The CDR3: CASSYDSGLSGNTIYF. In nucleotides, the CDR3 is TGTGCCAGCAGTTATGACAGCGGGCTCTCTGGAAACACCATATATTTT.

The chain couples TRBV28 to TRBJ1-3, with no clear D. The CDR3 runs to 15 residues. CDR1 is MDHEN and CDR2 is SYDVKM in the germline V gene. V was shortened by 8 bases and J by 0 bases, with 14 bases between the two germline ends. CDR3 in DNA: TGTGCCAGCGGCAGGCTCACGAGCTCTGGAAACACCATATATTTT. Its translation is CASGRLTSSGNTIYF.

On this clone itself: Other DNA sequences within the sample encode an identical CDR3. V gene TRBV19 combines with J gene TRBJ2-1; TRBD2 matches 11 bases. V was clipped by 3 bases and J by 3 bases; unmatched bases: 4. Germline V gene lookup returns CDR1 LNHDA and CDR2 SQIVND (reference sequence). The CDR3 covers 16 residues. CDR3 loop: CASSIRGLADYNEQFF. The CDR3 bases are TGTGCCAGTAGTATTCGGGGACTAGCGGACTACAATGAGCAGTTCTTC.

CDR3 sequence: CASSYWQGSEKLFF. The CDR3 DNA reads as TGTGCCAGCAGTTACTGGCAGGGGTCAGAAAAACTGTTTTTT. This chain uses TRBV6-5 with TRBJ1-4; tentative D call: TRBD1 (6 bases). Looked up from germline, CDR1 is MNHEY and CDR2 is SVGAGI. CDR3 size: 14 residues. V lost 1 base and J lost 8, with 11 bases in between.

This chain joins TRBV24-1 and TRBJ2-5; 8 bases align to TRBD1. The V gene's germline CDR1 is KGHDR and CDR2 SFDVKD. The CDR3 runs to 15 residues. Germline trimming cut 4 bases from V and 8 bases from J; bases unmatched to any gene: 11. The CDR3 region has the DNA TGTGCCACCAGTGAATCCGGGACAGGTGGGCGAACCCAGTACTTC. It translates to CATSESGTGGRTQYF.

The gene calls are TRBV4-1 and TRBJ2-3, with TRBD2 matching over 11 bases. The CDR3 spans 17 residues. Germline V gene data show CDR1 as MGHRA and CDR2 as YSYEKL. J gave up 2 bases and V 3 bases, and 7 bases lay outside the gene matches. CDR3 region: CASSQWASGRFTDTQYF. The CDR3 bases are TGCGCCAGCAGCCAGTGGGCTAGCGGGAGGTTCACAGATACGCAGTATTTT.

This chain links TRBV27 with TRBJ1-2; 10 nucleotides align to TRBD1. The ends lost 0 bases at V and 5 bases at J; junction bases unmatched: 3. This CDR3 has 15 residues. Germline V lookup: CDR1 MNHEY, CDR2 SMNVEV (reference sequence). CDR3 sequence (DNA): TGTGCCAGCAGTTTATCGAGACAGGGGGCTTATGGCTACACCTTC. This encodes CASSLSRQGAYGYTF.